This TCR beta chain originates from a study of blood T cell repertoires in COVID-19. Study information: The United States, Italy and Spain provided the acute and convalescent COVID-19 samples.

Original handling: Reference gene primers were amplified, and this amplification served to estimate nucleated cell counts. Profiled with immunoSEQ multiplex PCR; TCRdb holds only in-frame clones, not every one. V and J calls and clone size are those listed in that table; D and trimming were worked out from the DNA. The sample shows around 230,000 clones, approximately 87% of them seen only once. This CDR3 is built from 14 residues. Germline values: CDR1 MGHRA, CDR2 YSYEKL. V lost 4 bases, J lost 2 bases, and 12 bases lay in between. The chain uses TRBV4-1 and TRBJ2-7; TRBD2 might be the D (6 bases). The sequenced sample was peripheral blood. This TCR was recovered from a woman between 65 and 79 years old with active or convalescent COVID-19. CDR3 protein: CASSLRLGAYEQYF. CDR3 in DNA: TGCGCCAGCAGCCTCCGACTAGGGGCCTACGAGCAGTACTTC.